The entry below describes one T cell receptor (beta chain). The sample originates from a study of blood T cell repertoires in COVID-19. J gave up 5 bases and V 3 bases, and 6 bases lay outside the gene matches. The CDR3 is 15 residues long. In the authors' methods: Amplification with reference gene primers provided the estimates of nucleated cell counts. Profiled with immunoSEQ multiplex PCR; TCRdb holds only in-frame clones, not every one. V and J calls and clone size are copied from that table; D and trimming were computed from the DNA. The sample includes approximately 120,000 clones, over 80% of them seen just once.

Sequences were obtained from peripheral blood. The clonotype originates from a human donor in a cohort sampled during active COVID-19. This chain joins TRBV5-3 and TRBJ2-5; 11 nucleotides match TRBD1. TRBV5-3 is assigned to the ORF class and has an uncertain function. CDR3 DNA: TGTGCCAGAAGCTGGACAGGGGGCGCGTCGGAGACCCAGTACTTC. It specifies CARSWTGGASETQYF.